Shown below are 13 T cell receptor beta chains from a single sample sequenced in a study of cytomegalovirus exposure and HLA in healthy donors. The PCR made use of 60 Vbeta and 13 Jbeta primers. Assay: immunoSEQ multiplex PCR; the TCRdb copy retains only in-frame clones and omits some. The sample consists of about 150,000 clones, 78% of them appearing once. Sequencing was done on a sample of PBMCs. These receptors originate from a man in his forties in good health and CMV-seropositive.

This clone appeared a single time. The V gene is TRBV15, the J gene TRBJ2-6; TRBD2 matches 7 bases. The ends lost 5 bases at V and 0 bases at J; junction bases unmatched: 4. Looked up from germline, CDR1 is LNHNV and CDR2 is YYDKDF (reference sequence). This CDR3 spans 16 amino acids. The CDR3 sequence: CATSEGRVSGANVLTF. CDR3 sequence (DNA): TGTGCCACCAGCGAGGGGAGGGTCTCTGGGGCCAACGTCCTGACTTTC.

The chain employs TRBV28 and TRBJ2-2, with TRBD1 identical over 8 bases. The CDR3 spans 18 residues. Losses at the gene ends were 6 bases for V and 2 bases for J; bases not matched to a gene: 14. In germline, CDR1 is MDHEN, CDR2 SYDVKM. The CDR3 DNA reads as TGTGCCAGCAGCTTTCTAACCCGACAGGGGCCCAACACCGGGGAGCTGTTTTTT. Protein product: CASSFLTRQGPNTGELFF.

The table lists this clone with a count of one. J is TRBJ2-7 and V is TRBV12-5; 9 bases match TRBD1. V shed 2 bases and J 1 base; nucleotides not matched to a gene: 6. Looked up from germline, CDR1 is LGHNT and CDR2 is FRNRAP. The length of the CDR3 is 16 residues. The CDR3, as DNA: TGTGCTAGTGGTTTGATAGGACAGGGGACATCCTACGAGCAGTACTTC. This gives the protein CASGLIGQGTSYEQYF. The full variable domain, in which reference TRBV12-5 and TRBJ2-7 provide the parts outside the CDR3, is DARVTQTPRHKVTEMGQEVTMRCQPILGHNTVFWYRQTMMQGLELLAYFRNRAPLDDSGMPKDRFSAEMPDATLATLKIQPSEPRDSAVYFCASGLIGQGTSYEQYFGPGTRLTVT.

The chain uses TRBV7-8 and TRBJ1-1; 10 bases are a match to TRBD1. The V gene end was trimmed by 4 bases and the J gene end by 4 bases; junction bases not matched to a gene: 12. This CDR3 contains 17 residues. Germline V lookup: CDR1 SGHVS, CDR2 FQNEAQ. The DNA for the CDR3 is TGTGCCAGCAGCTCCAGACAGGGGGCAGGGTTCAGCACTGAAGCTTTCTTT. Its protein product is CASSSRQGAGFSTEAFF.

The sample holds one count of this clone. The chain links TRBV9 to TRBJ2-7; maybe TRBD1 (6 bases). The germline V gene encodes CDR1 SGDLS and CDR2 YYNGEE. This CDR3 region has 17 residues. Trimming removed 1 base at V and 4 bases at J, with 21 bases between. CDR3 sequence reads: CASSVTSLSNREYEQYF. DNA for the CDR3: TGTGCCAGCAGCGTAACCTCGCTGTCGAACAGGGAATACGAGCAGTACTTC.

The V and J genes are TRBV28 and TRBJ2-1; 10 nucleotides align to TRBD1. The V and J ends lost 7 bases and 8 bases, in that order; junction bases with no gene match: 11. The CDR3 runs 15 residues. The V gene's germline CDR1 is MDHEN and CDR2 SYDVKM. CDR3 protein: CASMGGRTGGDEQFF. CDR3 DNA: TGTGCCAGCATGGGAGGGCGGACAGGGGGGGATGAGCAGTTCTTC. The full variable domain, with the rest looked up from reference TRBV28 and TRBJ2-1, is DVKVTQSSRYLVKRTGEKVFLECVQDMDHENMFWYRQDPGLGLRLIYFSYDVKMKEKGDIPEGYSVSREKKERFSLILESASTNQTSMYLCASMGGRTGGDEQFFGPGTRLTVL.

This chain connects TRBV9 to TRBJ2-2; 7 bases are shared with TRBD1. Germline assignment: CDR1 SGDLS and CDR2 YYNGEE. J lost 7 bases, V lost 5 bases, and 11 bases had no gene match. This CDR3 contains 15 residues. The CDR3 protein is CASRAGQGVGGELFF. CDR3 bases: TGTGCCAGCAGGGCCGGGCAGGGGGTAGGCGGGGAGCTGTTTTTT.

This rearrangement joins TRBV6-1 to TRBJ1-1; D is unresolved. The germline V gene encodes CDR1 MNHNS and CDR2 SASEGT. V was trimmed by 4 bases and J by 4 bases, leaving 4 bases between them. This CDR3 region has 11 residues. CDR3 region: CASSAFTEAFF. Written as DNA, the CDR3 is TGTGCCAGCAGTGCGTTCACTGAAGCTTTCTTT.

V gene TRBV2 combines with J gene TRBJ1-2; D perhaps matches TRBD1 (6 bases). The CDR3 sequence is 13 residues long. With 6 bases removed from V and 4 bases from J, the gap between germline ends came to 12 bases. Germline loops: CDR1 SNHLY, CDR2 FYNNEI. The CDR3 here is CASSIGQFYGYTF. The CDR3 bases are TGTGCCAGCAGCATCGGACAGTTCTATGGCTACACCTTC.

V and J are TRBV7-2 and TRBJ2-3; D uncertain. CDR1 and CDR2 from the germline V gene are SGHTA and FQGNSA. V lost 4 bases to trimming and J lost 1 base, with 9 bases between them. This CDR3 region has 14 residues. For the CDR3, the DNA is TGTGCCAGCAGCTCCAGATACGGCACAGATACGCAGTATTTT. Its translation is CASSSRYGTDTQYF.

The rearrangement links TRBV18 to TRBJ1-2; D remains ambiguous. Germline V lookup: CDR1 KGHSH, CDR2 LQKENI. The CDR3 covers 14 residues. V shed 3 bases and J shed 4 bases, with 12 bases lying between them. The chain's CDR3 is CASSPVETSYGYTF. The DNA for the CDR3 is TGTGCCAGCTCACCGGTTGAGACTTCCTATGGCTACACCTTC.

The rearrangement joins TRBV6-5 to TRBJ2-3; D not resolved. This CDR3 region has 15 residues. V was pared by 0 bases and J by 2 bases, with 9 bases between. CDR1 and CDR2 (germline): MNHEY, SVGAGI. The CDR3 bases are TGTGCCAGCAGTTACTCGAACACCTTCACAGATACGCAGTATTTT. It is translated as CASSYSNTFTDTQYF.

The genes are TRBV30 and TRBJ1-5, with a weak D call TRBD1 (6 bases). CDR3 length equals 18 residues. The V end was cut by 0 bases, the J end by 7 bases, with 25 bases between. Germline V lookup: CDR1 GTSNPN, CDR2 SVGIG (reference sequence). DNA of the CDR3: TGTGCCTGGAGTGTAAGCAGGGGTTTCCGGGACCGTGGGCAGCCCCAGCATTTT. It is translated as CAWSVSRGFRDRGQPQHF.